This record covers a single T cell receptor beta chain. Its antigen is not known. The V and J ends lost 8 bases and 1 base respectively, with 11 bases between them. Germline V CDR1 and CDR2: MNHNS, SASEGT. The CDR3 length is 13 residues. Study-level findings and limits: The TCR gene usage of tumor memory CD4+ T cells clustered together with blood and lymph node memory CD4+ cells and with lymph node naive CD4+ cells.

Semi-nested PCR with Nested Universal Primer A followed constant-region reverse priming of full-length variable regions. One entry per CDR3 protein, called by TCRdb with MiXCR from the 5' RACE reads. The table lists 45,000 to 70,000 distinct CDR3 sequences, 25% to 30% of them singletons. The memory fraction was CD4+CD45RO+CD25- cells. The chain carries TRBV6-1 and TRBJ2-5; the D is unclear. Sequenced input: tumor-infiltrating memory CD4+ T cells sorted from the breast tumor. Sample subset: memory CD4+ T cells, CD4+CD45RO+CD25-. The sequence derives from a female donor with breast cancer. CDR3 sequence reads: CASQKETQETQYF. In nucleotides, the CDR3 is TGTGCCAGCCAGAAGGAAACCCAAGAGACCCAGTACTTC.